This T cell receptor (beta chain) appears in the sequencing data of a study of blood T cell repertoires in COVID-19. On the study more broadly: Donors in the United States, Italy and Spain gave samples during acute or convalescent COVID-19. In each case, the material was cDNA or gDNA derived from T cells, B-cell-depleted T cells, or PBMCs.

Seattle patients were enrolled while actively infected and followed longitudinally. The table came from immunoSEQ multiplex PCR; TCRdb's copy has only in-frame clones and leaves some out. Here the sample spans 400,000 or so clones, 75% to 90% being singletons. Trimming left V 0 bases short and J 1 base short, with 11 bases between. Germline values: CDR1 SGHNT, CDR2 YENEEA. The CDR3 totals 16 residues. The sequence was obtained from a middle-aged woman with COVID-19, enrolled during active disease. The chain recombines TRBV11-3 with TRBJ2-3; D may be TRBD2 (6 bases). Sequenced input: peripheral blood. CDR3 nucleotides: TGTGCCAGCAGCTTAGATCTGGGCGGGGGCACAGATACGCAGTATTTT. Its protein is CASSLDLGGGTDTQYF. Drawing the rest from reference TRBV11-3 and TRBJ2-3, the complete variable domain is EAGVVQSPRYKIIEKKQPVAFWCNPISGHNTLYWYLQNLGQGPELLIRYENEEAVDDSQLPKDRFSAERLKGVDSTLKIQPAELGDSAVYLCASSLDLGGGTDTQYFGPGTRLTVL.